Shown below are 5 T cell receptor beta chains from a single sample sequenced in a study of cytomegalovirus exposure and HLA in healthy donors. Amplification used 60 Vbeta primers and 13 Jbeta primers. This table comes from immunoSEQ multiplex PCR, and its TCRdb copy is limited to in-frame clones, with some not included. The profile covers 130,000 to 150,000 clones, with approximately 79% appearing a single time and about 1.7% taken by the ten largest. The sample comprised PBMCs. These receptors were collected from a woman aged 25 to 39 in good health and CMV-seronegative.

This chain links TRBV19 with TRBJ2-4, with D possibly TRBD1 on 6 matching bases. There are 13 residues in the CDR3. Trimming pared 1 base from V and 8 bases from J, leaving 9 bases between. Germline V gives CDR1 LNHDA, CDR2 SQIVND (reference sequence). CDR3 amino acids: CASSIGPGDIQYF. CDR3 DNA sequence: TGTGCCAGTAGTATAGGACCAGGGGACATTCAGTACTTC.

This clone was seen only a few times. This chain joins TRBV18 and TRBJ2-3, with D perhaps matching TRBD2 (5 bases). This CDR3 has 16 amino acids. Trimming left V 6 bases short and J 0 bases short, with 16 bases between. Germline CDR1 KGHSH, CDR2 LQKENI. CDR3 DNA sequence: TGTGCCAGCTCCTCCTCTGGACTGGCTAGCACAGATACGCAGTATTTT. Protein: CASSSSGLASTDTQYF.

This clone has just one count. The chain uses TRBV7-3 and TRBJ2-2, with D possibly being TRBD2 (5 bases). The V end lost 5 bases, the J end lost 5 bases, and 9 bases lay between the germline ends. The CDR3 is made up of 13 amino acids. Germline V lookup: CDR1 SGHTA, CDR2 FQGTGA. CDR3 coding DNA: TGTGCCAGCAGCGAGGGTGGTACCGGGGAGCTGTTTTTT. Amino acid sequence: CASSEGGTGELFF.

The chain uses TRBV18 and TRBJ1-2; unclear D gene. Germline V CDR1 and CDR2: KGHSH, LQKENI. This CDR3 region has 15 residues. V lost 6 bases to trimming and J lost 7 bases, with 21 bases between them. CDR3 nucleotides: TGTGCCAGCTCCTCCGGGAGAAACCAGAAAGGTGGCTACACCTTC. Amino acids: CASSSGRNQKGGYTF.

As concerns this clone: One end of the junction fails to match germline, which may point to a read error. The sample holds other DNA sequences that translate to the same CDR3. This chain links TRBV7-2 with TRBJ1-2; D uncertain. This CDR3 is built from 15 residues. CDR1 is SGHTA and CDR2 is FQGNSA in the germline V gene. The CDR3, as DNA: TGCGCCAGCAGCCTCTACAGAGCCGTTAACTATGGCTACACCTTC. This codes for CASSLYRAVNYGYTF.